This T cell receptor beta chain derives from a study of spatial heterogeneity in lung cancer. About the study: There were, on average, more than eight raw-read appearances for each unique TCR and UMI combination. Study results and limitations: Mutation tallies in tumors tracked expanded intratumoral alpha and beta TCR counts.

The sample holds a few counts of this clonotype. The antigen is unknown. TCRdb itself ran the 5' RACE reads through MiXCR, one entry per CDR3 protein. The table includes about 27,000 distinct CDR3 sequences, more than 5.5% detected once. The time point: sample taken at primary tumor resection. Unsorted whole RNA samples from tumor, nontumor lung or frozen PBMC were sequenced. CDR3 size: 13 residues. V was cut by 4 bases and J by 4 bases, with 11 bases left in between. CDR1 and CDR2 (germline): SGHNT, YYREEE (reference sequence). Here the sequenced sample was lung tumor tissue, taken at surgery. This receptor was obtained from a male donor with early-stage non-small cell lung cancer. This chain links TRBV5-4 with TRBJ1-2; D gene unclear. CDR3 coding DNA: TGTGCCAGCAGCGTGTTGGGGAGCTATGGCTACACCTTC. The encoded protein is CASSVLGSYGYTF.